This TCR beta chain derives from a study of T-cell reconstitution after alpha-beta-depleted transplantation in children. General observations from the study: T-cell counts and diversity at one year following transplant were attributed mainly to newly produced T cells. By about two months after transplant, alpha-beta T cells reportedly arose from several hundred graft clones that had expanded. Some patients' high day-60 TCRbeta diversity was traced to surviving recipient T cells and thymic progenitors.

On this clonotype itself: The antigen remains unidentified.

With 8 bases removed from V and 1 base from J, the gap between germline ends came to 8 bases. The CDR3 loop spans 12 amino acids. Unique molecular identifiers were incorporated during preparation of the TCRbeta library. TCRdb independently ran MiXCR on the PCR reads; one entry per CDR3 protein. The sample has fewer than 550,000 distinct CDR3 sequences, 11% seen once. This sequence was found in a female patient between 2 and 10 years old who had a stem cell transplant for aplastic anemia, so the T cells may come from the graft donor. The chain is built from TRBV12-3 or TRBV12-4 and TRBJ1-1, with D perhaps matching TRBD1 (6 bases). This specimen was PBMCs, mostly from graft donor cells, taken 180 days after TCRalphabeta/CD19-depleted stem cell transplant. CDR3 DNA: TGTGCCAGCGGAGGGGGGAACACTGAAGCTTTCTTT. Its protein is CASGGGNTEAFF.